Following are 30 T cell receptor beta chains from one sample sequenced in a study of preoperative IRX-2 immunotherapy in early breast cancer. Clones were read by immunoSEQ multiplex PCR, and TCRdb kept only the in-frame ones, dropping some. In the table there are around 22,000 clones, about 90% of which are singletons. Treatment denoted: preoperative locoregional IRX-2 cytokine immunotherapy. The input for sequencing was tumor tissue, taken after IRX-2 immunotherapy. These receptors were taken from a human donor with breast cancer.

The gene calls are TRBV25-1 and TRBJ2-2, with 7 bases fitting TRBD1. Germline values: CDR1 MGHDK, CDR2 SYGVNS. V lost 8 bases and J lost 1; bases outside the gene matches: 4. The CDR3 length is 14 residues. CDR3 DNA sequence: TGTGCCAGCGGCCGGACAGGGAACACCGGGGAGCTGTTTTTT. Residues: CASGRTGNTGELFF.

V is TRBV5-6 and J is TRBJ2-3, with 9 bases matching TRBD2. V shed 3 bases and J 1 base; nucleotides not matched to a gene: 12. The CDR3 contains 18 residues. The germline CDR1 and CDR2 sequences are SGHDT and YYEEEE. CDR3 protein: CASSSGLARAQGTDTQYF. DNA for the CDR3: TGTGCCAGCAGCTCCGGACTAGCGAGGGCCCAGGGCACAGATACGCAGTATTTT.

The gene calls are TRBV5-8 and TRBJ2-6; 12 nucleotides align to TRBD1. Germline-derived CDR1 and CDR2 are SGHTS and YDEGEE. The trim removed 5 bases at V and 0 bases at J, leaving 3 bases unmatched. The CDR3 spans 17 residues. Here the CDR3 DNA reads TGTGCCAGCAGTCCGGGACAGGGGGCCTCTGGGGCCAACGTCCTGACTTTC. Encoded protein: CASSPGQGASGANVLTF.

This chain links TRBV19 with TRBJ2-7; no reliable D call. Germline loops: CDR1 LNHDA, CDR2 SQIVND (reference sequence). The CDR3 sequence is 14 residues long. Trimming took off 3 bases at V and 1 base at J, with 10 bases between the two ends. The CDR3 bases are TGTGCCAGTAGTATTGACGAAGGGTCCTACGAGCAGTACTTC. Its translation is CASSIDEGSYEQYF.

CDR3 loop: CASSLGQVGNEKLFF. In nucleotides, the CDR3 is TGTGCCAGCAGTCTCGGACAGGTCGGGAATGAAAAACTGTTTTTT. The rearrangement uses TRBV28 and TRBJ1-4, with 7 bases that match TRBD1. J was trimmed by 5 bases and V by 5 bases; bases with no gene match: 8. Per germline, CDR1 MDHEN and CDR2 SYDVKM. CDR3 size: 15 residues. Full variable domain (outside the CDR3, taken from reference TRBV28 and TRBJ1-4): DVKVTQSSRYLVKRTGEKVFLECVQDMDHENMFWYRQDPGLGLRLIYFSYDVKMKEKGDIPEGYSVSREKKERFSLILESASTNQTSMYLCASSLGQVGNEKLFFGSGTQLSVL.

The chain carries TRBV7-9 and TRBJ1-1; a weak D match, TRBD1 (6 bases). The CDR3 covers 16 residues. The V end was cut by 4 bases, the J end by 3 bases, with 18 bases between. Germline assignment: CDR1 SEHNR and CDR2 FQNEAQ (reference sequence). This CDR3 reads CASSSWGGPGDTEAFF. The CDR3 DNA reads as TGTGCCAGCAGCTCCTGGGGGGGGCCTGGGGACACTGAAGCTTTCTTT. Full variable domain (missing parts from reference TRBV7-9 and TRBJ1-1): DTGVSQNPRHKITKRGQNVTFRCDPISEHNRLYWYRQTLGQGPEFLTYFQNEAQLEKSRLLSDRFSAERPKGSFSTLEIQRTEQGDSAMYLCASSSWGGPGDTEAFFGQGTRLTVV.

The chain has TRBV11-3 and TRBJ2-7, with D tentatively TRBD1 (7 bases). V was clipped by 6 bases and J by 7 bases, with 16 bases between them. The length of the CDR3 is 13 residues. CDR1 SGHNT and CDR2 YENEEA come from the germline V gene. CDR3 residues: CASSPGGNREQYF. In nucleotides, the CDR3 is TGTGCCAGCAGTCCAGGGGGGAATCGGGAGCAGTACTTC.

The rearrangement joins TRBV15 to TRBJ2-7, with D uncertain. This CDR3 region has 13 residues. The V and J ends lost 3 bases and 4 bases respectively, with 10 bases between them. Germline V lookup: CDR1 LNHNV, CDR2 YYDKDF (reference sequence). The CDR3 nucleotides are TGTGCCACCAGCAGGAATCCCGGGTACGAGCAGTACGTC. Amino acid sequence: CATSRNPGYEQYV.

The gene calls are TRBV27 and TRBJ2-7, with D possibly being TRBD1 or TRBD2 (7 bases each). The V gene's germline CDR1 is MNHEY and CDR2 SMNVEV (reference sequence). This CDR3 has 14 amino acids. V was trimmed by 4 bases and J by 4 bases, leaving 14 bases between them. CDR3 sequence (DNA): TGTGCCAGCAGTTCAGGGGGGGGTGTGTACGAGCAGTACTTC. Residues: CASSSGGGVYEQYF.

This rearrangement joins TRBV5-1 to TRBJ1-1, with TRBD1 identical over 9 bases. After removal of 1 base from V and 0 bases from J, the junction contained 4 bases not matched to a gene. CDR3 length equals 16 residues. In germline, CDR1 is SGHRS, CDR2 YFSETQ. CDR3 sequence: CASSLLQGALNTEAFF. The CDR3 DNA reads as TGCGCCAGCAGCTTGTTACAGGGGGCCCTGAACACTGAAGCTTTCTTT.

This rearrangement joins TRBV6-6 to TRBJ1-2; no clear D gene. Trimming cost V 0 bases and J 6 bases, with 11 bases left between them. The germline CDR1 and CDR2 sequences are MNHNY and SVGAGI (reference sequence). The CDR3 contains 14 residues. DNA for the CDR3: TGTGCCAGCAGTTACTCGACGGTCAGAAATGGCTACACCTTC. Encoded protein: CASSYSTVRNGYTF.

This clone was observed a few times. The chain has TRBV19 and TRBJ1-5; D unclear. Germline loops: CDR1 LNHDA, CDR2 SQIVND (reference sequence). Trimming removed 3 bases at V and 0 bases at J, with 9 bases between. The CDR3 contains 15 residues. The CDR3 spells CASSMLPLSNQPQHF. The DNA of the CDR3 is TGTGCCAGTAGTATGCTCCCCCTTAGCAATCAGCCCCAGCATTTT.

This clone was found a few times. The CDR3 bases are TGTGCCAGCAGCGTAGGCCCCCTGTCAGTCAATTCACCCCTCCACTTT. This translates into CASSVGPLSVNSPLHF. The chain carries TRBV9 and TRBJ1-6; D not resolved. The CDR3 totals 16 residues. The V gene's germline CDR1 is SGDLS and CDR2 YYNGEE. V was trimmed by 0 bases and J by 7 bases, leaving 14 bases between them.

The DNA for the CDR3 is TGTGCCAGCGCCCGGGACAGGGCCCAAGAGACCCAGTACTTC. Translating it yields CASARDRAQETQYF. The chain combines TRBV6-1 with TRBJ2-5; the match to TRBD1 covers 9 bases. Germline CDR1 reads MNHNS; CDR2 reads SASEGT. CDR3 length equals 14 residues. J was trimmed by 1 base and V by 8 bases; bases with no gene match: 5.

The table lists this clone with a count of one. This rearrangement joins TRBV7-2 to TRBJ2-1; tentative D call: TRBD2 (6 bases). Germline V gene data show CDR1 as SGHTA and CDR2 as FQGNSA. The CDR3 is 15 amino acids. V was pared by 3 bases and J by 7 bases, with 16 bases between. For the CDR3, the DNA is TGTGCCAGCAGCTTGGCGGGGAGGCCTTTTAATGAGCAGTTCTTC. This gives the protein CASSLAGRPFNEQFF.

V is TRBV23-1 and J is TRBJ1-5; 7 bases agree with TRBD1. TRBV23-1 is flagged as an ORF with uncertain function. The CDR3 has 17 residues. The V segment lost 3 bases and the J segment 6 bases; nucleotides outside the gene matches: 14. CDR3 amino acids: CASSQGWTGGWVQPQHF. CDR3 DNA: TGCGCCAGCAGTCAGGGATGGACAGGTGGATGGGTTCAGCCCCAGCATTTT.

This chain connects TRBV5-4 to TRBJ2-3; 7 nucleotides agree with TRBD2. Germline CDR1 SGHNT, CDR2 YYREEE (reference sequence). V shed 0 bases and J 5 bases; nucleotides not matched to a gene: 3. This CDR3 spans 14 amino acids. DNA for the CDR3: TGTGCCAGCAGCTTGGAGGGACTATTAGATACGCAGTATTTT. Translating it yields CASSLEGLLDTQYF.

V is TRBV29-1 and J is TRBJ1-4, with a weak D call TRBD1 (6 bases). Germline V lookup: CDR1 SQVTM, CDR2 ANQGSEA. The CDR3 has 14 residues. V lost 4 bases and J 0 bases, leaving 9 bases between the germline ends. CDR3 sequence reads: CSVAGTSTNEKLFF. DNA of the CDR3: TGCAGCGTTGCCGGGACATCAACTAATGAAAAACTGTTTTTT.

This chain links TRBV5-1 with TRBJ2-3; D possibly corresponds to TRBD2 (5 bases). V was cut by 4 bases and J by 6 bases, with 9 bases left in between. Germline V gene lookup returns CDR1 SGHRS and CDR2 YFSETQ. CDR3 length equals 12 residues. In DNA form, the CDR3 reads TGCGCCAGCAGCCCCGACTACGATACGCAGTATTTT. Amino acid sequence: CASSPDYDTQYF.

The rearrangement joins TRBV19 to TRBJ1-5, with D possibly being TRBD1 (5 bases). From germline, CDR1 is LNHDA and CDR2 SQIVND (reference sequence). The CDR3 totals 16 residues. Trimming shortened V by 2 bases and J by 0 bases, and 11 bases separated the two germline ends. The CDR3 region is CASSIIAGVSNQPQHF. The CDR3 DNA reads TGTGCCAGTAGTATAATCGCGGGGGTTAGCAATCAGCCCCAGCATTTT.

This sequence joins TRBV5-4 and TRBJ1-1, with TRBD1 as a possible D gene (5 bases). The CDR3 spans 13 residues. Between the trimmed V and J ends, which lost 7 bases and 4 bases, there was a span of 14 bases. Per the germline V gene, CDR1 is SGHNT and CDR2 is YYREEE (reference sequence). For the CDR3, the DNA is TGTGCCAGCGGCAACGGGGGTGTCACTGAAGCTTTCTTT. It is translated as CASGNGGVTEAFF.

V is TRBV4-1 and J is TRBJ1-4; 7 positions agree with TRBD1. Trimming at V came to 3 bases and at J to 6 bases, leaving 7 bases not matched to a gene. The CDR3 is 15 residues long. Germline V gene lookup returns CDR1 MGHRA and CDR2 YSYEKL. For the CDR3, the DNA is TGCGCCAGCAGCCACCCCGGGACAGAAGATGAAAAACTGTTTTTT. Translation: CASSHPGTEDEKLFF.

The chain combines TRBV11-2 with TRBJ1-1; D gene ambiguous. CDR1 and CDR2 (germline): SGHAT, FQNNGV. Deletions cut 6 bases from V and 7 bases from J, with 15 bases between. The CDR3 extends over 13 amino acids. This CDR3 is CASSPYGGSEAFF. The DNA of the CDR3 is TGTGCCAGCAGTCCTTATGGAGGGAGTGAAGCTTTCTTT.

The gene calls are TRBV18 and TRBJ2-7; the D is unclear. CDR1 KGHSH and CDR2 LQKENI come from the germline V gene. The V gene lost 3 bases and the J gene lost 2 bases, with 20 bases spanning the gap. This CDR3 contains 17 residues. CDR3 protein: CASSPAFQPDIPYEQYF. CDR3 in DNA: TGTGCCAGCTCACCGGCTTTCCAGCCAGACATCCCCTACGAGCAGTACTTC.

V gene TRBV4-1 combines with J gene TRBJ2-2; no reliable D call. V dropped 1 base and J dropped 3 bases, with 3 bases sitting between them. The germline CDR1 and CDR2 sequences are MGHRA and YSYEKL. The CDR3 has 13 amino acids. CDR3 DNA sequence: TGCGCCAGCAGCCAAGTATACACCGGGGAGCTGTTTTTT. Protein product: CASSQVYTGELFF.

The V call is TRBV18, the J call TRBJ2-1, with D hard to call. Germline V lookup: CDR1 KGHSH, CDR2 LQKENI. V was pared by 0 bases and J by 7 bases, with 13 bases between. This CDR3 spans 15 amino acids. Here the CDR3 DNA reads TGTGCCAGCTCACCACCGGAAAGGATGGGGAATGAGCAGTTCTTC. This encodes CASSPPERMGNEQFF.

V usage is TRBV5-1 and J usage is TRBJ2-3; D is perhaps TRBD2 (6 bases). The CDR3 is 16 residues long. Between the trimmed V and J ends, which lost 4 bases and 1 base, there was a span of 16 bases. Germline lookup yields CDR1 SGHRS and CDR2 YFSETQ. The CDR3 nucleotides read TGCGCCAGCAGCGGAGGGGCAGTCGGGGGCACAGATACGCAGTATTTT. Translation gives CASSGGAVGGTDTQYF.

The chain recombines TRBV5-1 with TRBJ1-1, with a weak D call TRBD1 (6 bases). This CDR3 is 14 amino acids long. Deletions cut 4 bases from V and 1 base from J, with 11 bases between. Germline-derived CDR1 and CDR2 are SGHRS and YFSETQ. CDR3 in amino acids: CASSPRTANTEAFF. As DNA, the CDR3 is TGCGCCAGCAGCCCCCGGACAGCGAACACTGAAGCTTTCTTT.

This clone was recorded only once. The chain has TRBV10-3 and TRBJ2-3; 11 bases map to TRBD1. The CDR3 has 17 amino acids. In germline, CDR1 is ENHRY, CDR2 SYGVKD. The V segment lost 4 bases and the J segment 5 bases; nucleotides outside the gene matches: 11. CDR3 DNA sequence: TGTGCCATCAGTGGCCCCGAGGACAGGGGGCAATTAGATACGCAGTATTTT. This encodes CAISGPEDRGQLDTQYF.

The chain is built from TRBV30 and TRBJ2-5; TRBD2 matches 13 bases. The CDR3 has 14 residues. Trimming took 5 bases from V and 5 from J; bases not matched to a gene: 5. Germline CDR1 GTSNPN, CDR2 SVGIG (reference sequence). CDR3 bases: TGTGCCTGGGGCGTACTAGCGGGAGGGGAGACCCAGTACTTC. Encoded protein: CAWGVLAGGETQYF.